Each of the 12 T cell receptor beta chains below was sequenced from the same sample in a study of T cell responses to AZD1222 COVID-19 vaccine (dated by TCRdb to about 2021). The library came from the immunoSEQ multiplex PCR assay. TCRdb stores this immuneACCESS table with in-frame sequences only. Part of the clones is absent; in the studies checked, under half of the shortfall reflects unresolved V genes, and no reason is known for the rest. The sample data list tens of thousands of clones, and roughly 89% of these were observed just once. The ten largest make up about 9.3% of the sample. This specimen's time point label, interpreted: about 28 days (+/-7) after the second vaccine dose. The sample was peripheral blood, taken 28 days after the second AZD1222 dose. Receptor source: an adult who received the AZD1222 COVID-19 vaccine.

The rearrangement joins TRBV5-1 to TRBJ1-4, with D unclear. This CDR3 contains 12 residues. Germline CDR1 is SGHRS and CDR2 is YFSETQ. V lost 10 bases, J lost 0 bases, and 7 bases lay in between. CDR3 sequence: CASGATNEKLFF. The CDR3 nucleotides read TGCGCCTCTGGGGCAACTAATGAAAAACTGTTTTTT.

The V gene is TRBV24-1, the J gene TRBJ1-5; D ambiguous. V dropped 0 bases and J dropped 7 bases, with 9 bases sitting between them. The CDR3 is 14 amino acids. Germline loops: CDR1 KGHDR, CDR2 SFDVKD. The CDR3 loop reads CATSDLRGDQPQHF. DNA of the CDR3: TGTGCCACCAGTGATTTGCGGGGAGACCAGCCCCAGCATTTT.

The chain uses TRBV15 and TRBJ2-1, with 9 bases matching TRBD2. CDR3 length equals 15 residues. Germline V gene data show CDR1 as LNHNV and CDR2 as YYDKDF (reference sequence). V was clipped by 1 base and J by 5 bases; unmatched bases: 3. The CDR3 protein is CATSRGLAGHNEQFF. The DNA of the CDR3 is TGTGCCACCAGCAGAGGGCTAGCGGGACACAATGAGCAGTTCTTC.

The chain has TRBV9 and TRBJ1-2; TRBD1 matches at 9 bases. This CDR3 comprises 14 residues. The germline V gene encodes CDR1 SGDLS and CDR2 YYNGEE. V gave up 4 bases and J gave up 7 bases; unmatched junction bases: 8. CDR3 DNA: TGTGCCAGCAGCCCCCGGGACAGGGACGCTGGCTACACCTTC. Amino acids: CASSPRDRDAGYTF.

The rearrangement uses TRBV9 and TRBJ1-2; 7 nucleotides line up with TRBD1. Germline CDR1 SGDLS, CDR2 YYNGEE. This CDR3 has 15 amino acids. Trimming cost V 3 bases and J 5 bases; bases outside gene matches: 10. The CDR3 nucleotides read TGTGCCAGCAGCGCCGGAAGGGGGCTGGATTATGGCTACACCTTC. Translation gives CASSAGRGLDYGYTF.

V is TRBV6-1 and J is TRBJ2-1; 11 bases fit TRBD2. After removal of 1 base from V and 3 bases from J, the junction contained 8 bases not matched to a gene. The germline V gene has CDR1 MNHNS and CDR2 SASEGT. The CDR3 consists of 18 residues. CDR3 residues: CASSEGLAGTNFYNEQFF. The CDR3 nucleotides are TGTGCCAGCAGTGAAGGACTAGCGGGGACCAACTTCTACAATGAGCAGTTCTTC.

The chain carries TRBV30 and TRBJ1-2; TRBD1 matches 9 bases. Germline CDR1 and CDR2: GTSNPN and SVGIG (reference sequence). After removal of 5 bases from V and 8 bases from J, the junction contained 3 bases not matched to a gene. This CDR3 has 11 amino acids. CDR3 residues: CAWHRGHGYTF. The CDR3 DNA reads TGTGCCTGGCACAGGGGGCACGGCTACACCTTC.

The chain carries TRBV19 and TRBJ1-1, with no clear D. Per germline, CDR1 LNHDA and CDR2 SQIVND (reference sequence). The V and J ends lost 5 bases and 1 base respectively, with 17 bases between them. This CDR3 is 16 amino acids long. The chain's CDR3 is CASSPREFTANTEAFF. CDR3 nucleotides: TGTGCCAGTAGTCCCCGGGAATTCACCGCGAACACTGAAGCTTTCTTT.

The chain is built from TRBV18 and TRBJ2-2, with TRBD2 matching 8 bases. Germline CDR1 KGHSH, CDR2 LQKENI. J gave up 0 bases and V 3 bases, and 12 bases lay outside the gene matches. The CDR3 spans 19 residues. CDR3 region: CASSPRGGAGIANTGELFF. The CDR3, as DNA: TGTGCCAGCTCACCCCGGGGGGGAGCGGGAATCGCGAACACCGGGGAGCTGTTTTTT.

As DNA, the CDR3 is TGTGCCAGCAGCCCCGGGGGATTGCGGGGAAACACCATATATTTT. Residues: CASSPGGLRGNTIYF. The J gene is TRBJ1-3, the V gene TRBV5-4, with D possibly matching TRBD1 (5 bases). In germline, CDR1 is SGHNT, CDR2 YYREEE (reference sequence). The CDR3 is 15 residues long. The V end was cut by 4 bases, the J end by 4 bases, with 15 bases between.

The chain has TRBV6-2 or TRBV6-3 and TRBJ2-3, with TRBD2 matching 8 bases. From germline, CDR1 is MNHEY and CDR2 SVGEGT. Trimming took 2 bases from V and 2 from J; bases not matched to a gene: 6. The CDR3 runs to 16 residues. The CDR3: CASSYVRGGTTDTQYF. The DNA of the CDR3 is TGTGCCAGCAGTTACGTTCGGGGGGGCACCACAGATACGCAGTATTTT.

The chain is built from TRBV5-1 and TRBJ2-3; D uncertain. V dropped 0 bases and J dropped 4 bases, with 9 bases sitting between them. CDR3 length equals 14 residues. Germline CDR1 and CDR2: SGHRS and YFSETQ. The CDR3 is CASSLGKRADTQYF. The CDR3 DNA sequence: TGCGCCAGCAGCTTGGGGAAAAGGGCAGATACGCAGTATTTT. Looking up the rest from reference TRBV5-1 and TRBJ2-3 gives the full variable domain: KAGVTQTPRYLIKTRGQQVTLSCSPISGHRSVSWYQQTPGQGLQFLFEYFSETQRNKGNFPGRFSGRQFSNSRSEMNVSTLELGDSALYLCASSLGKRADTQYFGPGTRLTVL.